The T cell receptor beta chain described here comes from a study of shared clonotypes between healthy human individuals. General study results and limits: Unshared clonotypes carried lower generation probabilities than those common to all four donors.

Concerning this clone itself: The antigen is undetermined.

The ends were cut back, 2 bases at V and 6 bases at J, with 14 bases in the middle. The germline V gene has CDR1 KGHSH and CDR2 LQKENI. CDR3 length: 15 amino acids. Sequencing was performed with immunoSEQ multiplex PCR; in TCRdb, only in-frame clones are kept and a portion is missing. The table lists over a million clones, approximately 96% of them singletons, with approximately 1.2% in the top ten. The receptor was derived from a man aged 30 to 39 in good health. The chain employs TRBV18 and TRBJ1-5; the D gene is possibly TRBD1 (6 bases). The specimen was naive CD4+ T cells sorted from blood. Subset denoted: CD45RA+ positively selected. CDR3 bases: TGTGCCAGCTCACCATTACAGGGCGGGCCTCAGCCCCAGCATTTT. Translated, it gives CASSPLQGGPQPQHF.